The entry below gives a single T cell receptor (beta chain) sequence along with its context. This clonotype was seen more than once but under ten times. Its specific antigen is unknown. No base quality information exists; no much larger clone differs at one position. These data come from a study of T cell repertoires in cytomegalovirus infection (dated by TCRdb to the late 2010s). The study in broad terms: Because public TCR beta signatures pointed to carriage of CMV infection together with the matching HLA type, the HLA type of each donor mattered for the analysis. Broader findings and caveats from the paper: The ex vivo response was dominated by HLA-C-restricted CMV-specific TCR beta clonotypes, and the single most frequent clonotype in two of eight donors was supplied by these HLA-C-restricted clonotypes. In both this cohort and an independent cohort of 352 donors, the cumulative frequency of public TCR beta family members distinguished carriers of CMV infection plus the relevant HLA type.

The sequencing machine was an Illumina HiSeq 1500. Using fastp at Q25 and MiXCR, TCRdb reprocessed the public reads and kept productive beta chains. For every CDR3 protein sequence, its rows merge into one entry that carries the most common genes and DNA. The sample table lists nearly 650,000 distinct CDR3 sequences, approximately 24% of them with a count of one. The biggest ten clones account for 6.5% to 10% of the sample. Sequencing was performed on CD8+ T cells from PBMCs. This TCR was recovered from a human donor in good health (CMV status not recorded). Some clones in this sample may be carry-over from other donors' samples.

Here the CDR3 is given as CSVPQEKNYGYTF. The sequenced DNA is TGCAGCGTTCCCCAGGAGAAGAACTATGGCTACACCTTC. The rearrangement combines TRBV29-1 with TRBJ1-2; the D gene remains uncertain. The CDR3 covers 13 residues, taking in both the cysteine and the phenylalanine. Just CDR3 DNA is preserved here, 39 bases in frame from base 1. V is clipped by 5 bases and J by 2 bases, and the sequence between their germline boundaries is 12 bases long. CDR1 SQVTM and CDR2 ANQGSEA are derived from the germline V gene.